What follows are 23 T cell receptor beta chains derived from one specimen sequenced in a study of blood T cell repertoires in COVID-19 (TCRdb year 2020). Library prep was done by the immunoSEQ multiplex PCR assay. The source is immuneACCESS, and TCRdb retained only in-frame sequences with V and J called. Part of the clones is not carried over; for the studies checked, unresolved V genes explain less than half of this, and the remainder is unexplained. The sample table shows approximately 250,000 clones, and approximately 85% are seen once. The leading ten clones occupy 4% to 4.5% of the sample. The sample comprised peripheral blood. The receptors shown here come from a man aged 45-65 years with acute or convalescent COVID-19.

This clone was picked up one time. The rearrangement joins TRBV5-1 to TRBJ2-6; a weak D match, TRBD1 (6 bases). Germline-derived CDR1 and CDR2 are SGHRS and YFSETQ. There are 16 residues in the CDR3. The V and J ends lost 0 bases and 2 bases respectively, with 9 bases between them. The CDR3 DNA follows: TGCGCCAGCAGCTTGGCCAAGGGGGCTGGGGCCAACGTCCTGACTTTC. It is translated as CASSLAKGAGANVLTF.

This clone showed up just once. DNA for the CDR3: TGTGCCAGCACTCTTCCGGTAGGACAGGGGGCAAGGGAGCAGTACTTC. Amino acids: CASTLPVGQGAREQYF. The chain combines TRBV28 with TRBJ2-7, with 11 bases matching TRBD1. The CDR3 is 16 residues long. J lost 7 bases, V lost 7 bases, and 15 bases had no gene match. Germline V gene sequence: CDR1 MDHEN, CDR2 SYDVKM. Drawing the rest from reference TRBV28 and TRBJ2-7, the complete variable domain is DVKVTQSSRYLVKRTGEKVFLECVQDMDHENMFWYRQDPGLGLRLIYFSYDVKMKEKGDIPEGYSVSREKKERFSLILESASTNQTSMYLCASTLPVGQGAREQYFGPGTRLTVT.

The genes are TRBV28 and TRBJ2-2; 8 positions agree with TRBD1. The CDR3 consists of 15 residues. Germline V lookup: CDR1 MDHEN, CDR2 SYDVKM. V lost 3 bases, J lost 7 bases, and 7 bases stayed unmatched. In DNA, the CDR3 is TGTGCCAGCAGTTTTCAACAGGGGGAGGTCGGGGAGCTGTTTTTT. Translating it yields CASSFQQGEVGELFF. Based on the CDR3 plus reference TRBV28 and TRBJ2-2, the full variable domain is DVKVTQSSRYLVKRTGEKVFLECVQDMDHENMFWYRQDPGLGLRLIYFSYDVKMKEKGDIPEGYSVSREKKERFSLILESASTNQTSMYLCASSFQQGEVGELFFGEGSRLTVL.

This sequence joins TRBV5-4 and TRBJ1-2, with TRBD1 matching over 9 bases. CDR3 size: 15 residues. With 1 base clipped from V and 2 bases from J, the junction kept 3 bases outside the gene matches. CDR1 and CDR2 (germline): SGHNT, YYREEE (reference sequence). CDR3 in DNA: TGTGCCAGCAGCTTGCGGACAGGGGTGAACTATGGCTACACCTTC. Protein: CASSLRTGVNYGYTF.

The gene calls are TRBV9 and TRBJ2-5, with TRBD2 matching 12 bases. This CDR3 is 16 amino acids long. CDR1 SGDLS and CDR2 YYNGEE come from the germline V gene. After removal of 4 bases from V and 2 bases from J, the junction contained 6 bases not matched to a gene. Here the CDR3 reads CASSPRLAGGQETQYF. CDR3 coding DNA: TGTGCCAGCAGCCCAAGGCTAGCGGGGGGGCAAGAGACCCAGTACTTC.

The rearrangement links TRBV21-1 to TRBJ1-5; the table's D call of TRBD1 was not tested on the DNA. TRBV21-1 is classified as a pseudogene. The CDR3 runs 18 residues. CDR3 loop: CASSKRDRGTMSDQPQHF. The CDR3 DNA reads TGTGCCAGCAGCAAACGGGACAGGGGAACGATGTCGGATCAGCCCCAGCATTTT.

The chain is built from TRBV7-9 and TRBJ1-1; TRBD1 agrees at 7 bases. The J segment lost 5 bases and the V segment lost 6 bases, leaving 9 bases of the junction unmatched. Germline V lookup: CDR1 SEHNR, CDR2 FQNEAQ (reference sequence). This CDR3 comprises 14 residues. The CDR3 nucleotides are TGTGCCAGCAGAGCCGCAGGGGGATTAACTGAAGCTTTCTTT. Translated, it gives CASRAAGGLTEAFF.

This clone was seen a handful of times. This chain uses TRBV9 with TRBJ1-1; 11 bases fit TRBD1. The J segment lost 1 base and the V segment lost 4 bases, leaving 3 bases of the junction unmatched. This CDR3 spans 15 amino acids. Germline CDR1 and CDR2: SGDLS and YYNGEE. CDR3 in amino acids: CASSLGTGGNTEAFF. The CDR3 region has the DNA TGTGCCAGCAGCCTAGGGACAGGGGGGAACACTGAAGCTTTCTTT.

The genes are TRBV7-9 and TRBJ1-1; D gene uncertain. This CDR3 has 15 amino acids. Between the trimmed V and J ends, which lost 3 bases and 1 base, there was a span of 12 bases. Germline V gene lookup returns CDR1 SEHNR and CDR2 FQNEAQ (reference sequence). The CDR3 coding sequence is TGTGCCAGCAGCTTTGCGGGAACCGCGAACACTGAAGCTTTCTTT. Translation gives CASSFAGTANTEAFF.

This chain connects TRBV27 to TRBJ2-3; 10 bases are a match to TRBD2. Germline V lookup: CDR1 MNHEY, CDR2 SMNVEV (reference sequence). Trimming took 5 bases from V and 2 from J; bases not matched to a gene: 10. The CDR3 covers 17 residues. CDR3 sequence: CASSPKGLAEITDTQYF. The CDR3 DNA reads TGTGCCAGCAGTCCCAAAGGACTAGCGGAAATCACAGATACGCAGTATTTT.

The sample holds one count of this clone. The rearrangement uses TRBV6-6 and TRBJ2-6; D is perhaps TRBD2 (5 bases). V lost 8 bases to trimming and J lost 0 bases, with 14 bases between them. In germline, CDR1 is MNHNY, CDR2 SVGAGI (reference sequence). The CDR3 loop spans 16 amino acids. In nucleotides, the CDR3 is TGTGCCAGCGCGAGAGGGTATAGCTCTGGGGCCAACGTCCTGACTTTC. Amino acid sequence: CASARGYSSGANVLTF.

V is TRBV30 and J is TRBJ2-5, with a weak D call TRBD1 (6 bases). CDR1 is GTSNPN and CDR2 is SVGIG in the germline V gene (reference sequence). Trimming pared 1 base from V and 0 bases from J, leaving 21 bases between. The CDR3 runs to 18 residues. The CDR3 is CAWSGLLPGHQNQETQYF. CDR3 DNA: TGTGCCTGGAGTGGACTCCTCCCGGGACACCAGAACCAAGAGACCCAGTACTTC.

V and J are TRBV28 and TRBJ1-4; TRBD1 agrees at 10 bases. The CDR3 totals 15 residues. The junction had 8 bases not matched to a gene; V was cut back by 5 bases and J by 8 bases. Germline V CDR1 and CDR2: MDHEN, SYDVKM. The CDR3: CASSTPGQGTEKLFF. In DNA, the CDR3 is TGTGCCAGCAGTACGCCGGGACAGGGGACGGAAAAACTGTTTTTT.

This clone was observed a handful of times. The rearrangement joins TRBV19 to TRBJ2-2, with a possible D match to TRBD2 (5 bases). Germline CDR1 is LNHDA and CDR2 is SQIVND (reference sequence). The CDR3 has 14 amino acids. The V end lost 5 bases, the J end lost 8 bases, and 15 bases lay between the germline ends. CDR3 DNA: TGTGCCAGTAGTGGTCAGAGGGATTGGGGGGAGCTGTTTTTT. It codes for CASSGQRDWGELFF.

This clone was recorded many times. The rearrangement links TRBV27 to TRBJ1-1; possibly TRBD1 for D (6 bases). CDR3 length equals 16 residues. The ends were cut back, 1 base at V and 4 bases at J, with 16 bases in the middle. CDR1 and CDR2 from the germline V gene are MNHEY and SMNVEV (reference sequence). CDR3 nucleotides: TGTGCCAGCAGTTTATTGTTGGGGGCGCAAGGCACTGAAGCTTTCTTT. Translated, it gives CASSLLLGAQGTEAFF.

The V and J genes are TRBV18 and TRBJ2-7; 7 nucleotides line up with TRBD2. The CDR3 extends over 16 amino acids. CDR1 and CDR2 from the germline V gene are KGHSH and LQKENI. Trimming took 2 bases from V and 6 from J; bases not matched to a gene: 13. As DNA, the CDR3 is TGTGCCAGCTCACCAGTGGTTAGCGGGCCCGCCGGCGAGCAGTACTTC. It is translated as CASSPVVSGPAGEQYF.

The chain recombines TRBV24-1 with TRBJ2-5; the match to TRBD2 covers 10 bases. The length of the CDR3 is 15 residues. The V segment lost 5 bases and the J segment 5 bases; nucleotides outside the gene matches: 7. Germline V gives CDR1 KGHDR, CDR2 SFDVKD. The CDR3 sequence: CATSAGLAPRETQYF. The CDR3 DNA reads TGTGCCACCAGTGCGGGACTAGCGCCTAGGGAGACCCAGTACTTC.

CDR3 amino acids: CASSPAGSYTF. The CDR3 DNA is TGTGCCAGCTCACCAGCGGGGAGCTACACCTTC. The gene calls are TRBV18 and TRBJ1-2; D is ambiguous. CDR1 KGHSH and CDR2 LQKENI come from the germline V gene. There are 11 residues in the CDR3. With 2 bases removed from V and 9 bases from J, the gap between germline ends came to 7 bases.

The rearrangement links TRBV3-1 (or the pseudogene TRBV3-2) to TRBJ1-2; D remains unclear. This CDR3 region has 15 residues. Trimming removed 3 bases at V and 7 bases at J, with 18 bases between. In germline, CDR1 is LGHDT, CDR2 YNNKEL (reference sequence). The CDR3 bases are TGTGCCAGCAGCCAGGTGTTCACAGCAGAAGTTGGCTACACCTTC. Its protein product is CASSQVFTAEVGYTF.

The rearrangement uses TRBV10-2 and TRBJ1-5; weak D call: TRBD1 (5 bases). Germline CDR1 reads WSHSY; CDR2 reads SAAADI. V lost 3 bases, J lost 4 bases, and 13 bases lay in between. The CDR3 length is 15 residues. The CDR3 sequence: CASSDGGKGNQPQHF. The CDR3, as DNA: TGCGCCAGCAGTGACGGGGGTAAGGGAAATCAGCCCCAGCATTTT.

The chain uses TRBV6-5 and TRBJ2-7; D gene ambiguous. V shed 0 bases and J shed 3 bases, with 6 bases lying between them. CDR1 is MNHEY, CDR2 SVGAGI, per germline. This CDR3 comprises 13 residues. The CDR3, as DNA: TGTGCCAGCAGTTACTCCGTCCGCTACGAGCAGTACTTC. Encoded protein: CASSYSVRYEQYF.

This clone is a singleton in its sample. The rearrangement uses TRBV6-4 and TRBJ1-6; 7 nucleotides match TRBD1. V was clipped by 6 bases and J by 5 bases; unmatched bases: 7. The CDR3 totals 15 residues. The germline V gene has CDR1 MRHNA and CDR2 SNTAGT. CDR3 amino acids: CASSKQGQNNSPLHF. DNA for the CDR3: TGTGCCAGCAGCAAGCAGGGACAGAATAATTCACCCCTCCACTTT.

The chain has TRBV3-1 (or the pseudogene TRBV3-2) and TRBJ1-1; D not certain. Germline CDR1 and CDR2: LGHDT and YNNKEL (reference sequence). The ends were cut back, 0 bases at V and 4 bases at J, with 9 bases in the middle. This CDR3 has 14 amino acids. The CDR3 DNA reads TGTGCCAGCAGCCAAGATTCAGGATCCACTGAAGCTTTCTTT. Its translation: CASSQDSGSTEAFF.